These T cell receptor beta chains were read from a single sample in a study of blood T cell repertoires in COVID-19. This table comes from immunoSEQ multiplex PCR, and its TCRdb copy is limited to in-frame clones, with some not included. The table records under 250,000 clones, roughly 85% of them present only once. Specimen: PBMCs or T cells enriched from blood (not recorded which). These receptors were obtained from a woman aged 45-60 years with acute COVID-19. The conserved cysteine and the conserved F or W are not part of the CDR3 here. Part of the rows lack a size; the others show once, few, many or a class for expanded clones.

J,V,size,CDR3
TRBJ1-2,TRBV4-1,.,ASSQGEEIHYGYT
TRBJ1-5,TRBV3-1/TRBV3-2,.,ASSKTGGFQPQH
TRBJ2-5,TRBV3-1/TRBV3-2,once,ASSQDLSSQETQY
TRBJ1-6,TRBV19,.,AVSRDYNSPLH
TRBJ2-4,TRBV30,.,AWSQSSTVQY
TRBJ1-2,TRBV5-1,.,ASSPTATSGGYT
TRBJ1-1,TRBV19,.,ASKEEVNTEAF
TRBJ1-5,TRBV5-1,.,ASSSGTVSNQPQH
TRBJ2-5,TRBV5-1,once,ASSSGGSFQETQY
TRBJ1-1,TRBV7-9,.,ASSLVEENTEAF
TRBJ2-3,TRBV18,.,ASSPSGQASDTQY
TRBJ2-7,TRBV2,.,ASSDPSGRLSYEQY
TRBJ2-7,TRBV6-2/TRBV6-3,once,ASSARSTRNEQY
TRBJ2-1,TRBV6-2/TRBV6-3,once,ASRPTSPSSYNEQF
TRBJ2-7,TRBV10-1,.,ASSESGATSEQY
TRBJ2-7,TRBV6-6,once,ASKEVSSYEQY
TRBJ1-5,TRBV30,.,AWSRAGEPQH
TRBJ2-3,TRBV19,.,ASSLGVRRTYTDTQY
TRBJ2-7,TRBV11-2,.,ASSLGRQTYEQY
TRBJ1-1,TRBV21-1,.,ASSNNQPNFYNGTGSTEAF
TRBJ1-2,TRBV7-9,.,ASSETGFYGYT
TRBJ1-2,TRBV7-9,once,ASSQGQGISYGYT
TRBJ2-3,TRBV5-1,.,ASQGDTSRTDTQY
TRBJ1-5,TRBV19,.,ATDDSSNQPQH
TRBJ1-3,TRBV15,.,ATSRDSGGLSGNTIY
TRBJ1-4,TRBV29-1,.,SVARGKANEKLF
TRBJ1-2,TRBV18,.,ASSLDSRGGYT
TRBJ1-5,TRBV2,.,ASSERQSNQPQH
TRBJ2-7,TRBV6-2/TRBV6-3,few,ASSREALYEQY
TRBJ1-2,TRBV5-4,.,ASSSSGRAFDYT
TRBJ1-2,TRBV7-2,.,ASSLARGQGRGYT
TRBJ2-7,TRBV6-6,.,ASTQVPYSYEQY
TRBJ1-3,TRBV12-3/TRBV12-4,.,ASSPRVGTIY